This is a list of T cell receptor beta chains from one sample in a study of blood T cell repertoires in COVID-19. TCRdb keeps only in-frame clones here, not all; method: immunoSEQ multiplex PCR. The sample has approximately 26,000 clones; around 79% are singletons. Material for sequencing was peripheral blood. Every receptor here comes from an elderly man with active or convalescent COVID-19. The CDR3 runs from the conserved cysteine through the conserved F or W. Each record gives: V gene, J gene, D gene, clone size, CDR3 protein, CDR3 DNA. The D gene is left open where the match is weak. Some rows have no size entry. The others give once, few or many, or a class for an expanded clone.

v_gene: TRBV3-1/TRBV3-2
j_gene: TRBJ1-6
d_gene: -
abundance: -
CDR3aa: CASRHLYRGNNSPLHF
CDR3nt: TGTGCCAGCAGACACCTCTACAGAGGGAATAATTCACCCCTCCACTTT

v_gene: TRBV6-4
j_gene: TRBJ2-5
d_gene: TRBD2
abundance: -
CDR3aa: CASSPFGLAGETQYF
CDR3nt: TGTGCCAGCAGTCCTTTTGGGCTAGCGGGAGAGACCCAGTACTTC

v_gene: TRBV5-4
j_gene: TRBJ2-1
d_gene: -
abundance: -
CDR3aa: CATTPGLTYNEQFF
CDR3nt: TGTGCCACCACCCCGGGACTTACATACAATGAGCAGTTCTTC

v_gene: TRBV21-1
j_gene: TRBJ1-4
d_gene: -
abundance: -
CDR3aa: CASSKVGRGKLFF
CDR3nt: TGTGCCAGCAGCAAAGTAGGCCGAGGAAAACTGTTTTTT

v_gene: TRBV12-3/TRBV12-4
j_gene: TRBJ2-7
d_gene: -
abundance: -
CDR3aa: CASSFGTTEQYF
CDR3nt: TGTGCCAGCAGTTTTGGGACAACTGAGCAGTACTTC

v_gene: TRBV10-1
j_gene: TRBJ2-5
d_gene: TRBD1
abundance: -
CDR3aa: CASSRQGETQYF
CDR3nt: TGCGCCAGCAGCAGACAGGGCGAGACCCAGTACTTC

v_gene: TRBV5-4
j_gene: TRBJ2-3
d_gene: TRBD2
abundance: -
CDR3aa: CASRPIPERDPRTDTQYF
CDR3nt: TGTGCCAGCAGGCCCATACCAGAGCGGGACCCGAGGACAGATACGCAGTATTTT

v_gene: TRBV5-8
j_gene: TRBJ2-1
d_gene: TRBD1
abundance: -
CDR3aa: CASSLSGTGVRQFF
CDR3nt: TGTGCCAGCAGCTTGTCCGGGACAGGGGTTCGGCAGTTCTTC

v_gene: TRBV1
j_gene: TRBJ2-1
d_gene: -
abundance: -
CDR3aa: CTSSQEASSGKDNEQFF
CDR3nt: TGCACCAGCAGCCAAGAAGCCTCTAGCGGAAAAGACAATGAGCAGTTCTTC

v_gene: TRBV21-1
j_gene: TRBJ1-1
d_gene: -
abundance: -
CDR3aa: CASSKVGEAGTEAFF
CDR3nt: TGTGCCAGCAGCAAAGTAGGGGAAGCCGGCACTGAAGCTTTCTTT

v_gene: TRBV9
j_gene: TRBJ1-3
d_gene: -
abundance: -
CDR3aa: CASSVGGTGNTIYF
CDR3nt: TGTGCCAGCAGCGTAGGAGGGACTGGAAACACCATATATTTT

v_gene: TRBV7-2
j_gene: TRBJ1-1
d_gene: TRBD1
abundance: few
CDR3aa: CASLGQWNTEAFF
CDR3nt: TGTGCCAGCCTGGGACAGTGGAACACTGAAGCTTTCTTT

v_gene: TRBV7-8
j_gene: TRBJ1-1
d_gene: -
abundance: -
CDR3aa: CASSWGGGSTEAFF
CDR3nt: TGTGCCAGCAGCTGGGGAGGGGGGTCTACTGAAGCTTTCTTT

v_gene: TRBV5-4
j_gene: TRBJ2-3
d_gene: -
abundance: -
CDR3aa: CASSLAASDTQYF
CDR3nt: TGTGCCAGCAGCTTGGCTGCGTCAGATACGCAGTATTTT

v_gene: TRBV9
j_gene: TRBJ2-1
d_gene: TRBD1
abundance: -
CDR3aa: CASSDQGQGRVDEQFF
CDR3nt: TGTGCCAGCAGCGATCAAGGACAGGGAAGGGTCGATGAGCAGTTCTTC

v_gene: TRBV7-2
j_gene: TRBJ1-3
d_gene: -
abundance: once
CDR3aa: CASSFQQKTGNTIYF
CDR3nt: TGTGCCAGCAGCTTCCAACAGAAGACTGGAAACACCATATATTTT

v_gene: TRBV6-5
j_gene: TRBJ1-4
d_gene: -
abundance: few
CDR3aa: CASKMGDQNEKLFF
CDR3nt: TGTGCCAGCAAAATGGGCGACCAGAATGAAAAACTGTTTTTT

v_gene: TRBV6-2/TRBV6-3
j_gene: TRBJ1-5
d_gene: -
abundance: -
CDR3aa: CASSYETGGGNQPQHF
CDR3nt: TGTGCCAGCAGTTACGAGACAGGCGGCGGCAATCAGCCCCAGCATTTT

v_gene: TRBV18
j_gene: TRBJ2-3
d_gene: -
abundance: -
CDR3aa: CASSPPPSTDTQYF
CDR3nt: TGTGCCAGCTCACCACCCCCTAGCACAGATACGCAGTATTTT

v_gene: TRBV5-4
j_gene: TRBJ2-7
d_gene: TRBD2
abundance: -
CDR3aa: CASSLELGGGLYEQYF
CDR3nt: TGTGCCAGCAGCTTGGAACTCGGCGGGGGTCTGTACGAGCAGTACTTC

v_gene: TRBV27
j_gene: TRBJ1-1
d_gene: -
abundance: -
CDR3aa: CASSHPGTEAFF
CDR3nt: TGTGCCAGCAGCCACCCGGGCACTGAAGCTTTCTTT

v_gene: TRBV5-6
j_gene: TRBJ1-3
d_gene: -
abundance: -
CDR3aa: CASSHRAERRLNTIYF
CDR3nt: TGTGCCAGCAGCCACAGGGCCGAACGACGCTTAAACACCATATATTTT

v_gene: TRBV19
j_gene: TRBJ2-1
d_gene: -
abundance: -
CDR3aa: CASSIDQYPMSHRYNEQFF
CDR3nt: TGTGCCAGTAGTATAGATCAATATCCCATGTCACATCGCTACAATGAGCAGTTCTTC

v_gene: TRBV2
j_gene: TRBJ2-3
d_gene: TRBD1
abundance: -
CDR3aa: CASRKMGGTGNRDTQYF
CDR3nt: TGTGCCAGCAGGAAAATGGGTGGGACAGGGAATCGGGATACGCAGTATTTT

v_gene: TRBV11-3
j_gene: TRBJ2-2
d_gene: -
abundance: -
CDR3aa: CASSLGSAGPNTGELFF
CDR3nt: TGTGCCAGCAGCTTAGGTTCAGCAGGGCCCAACACCGGGGAGCTGTTTTTT

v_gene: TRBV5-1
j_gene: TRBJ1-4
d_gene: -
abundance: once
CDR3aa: CASSSDSGNNEKLFF
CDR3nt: TGCGCCAGCAGCTCGGACAGTGGTAATAATGAAAAACTGTTTTTT

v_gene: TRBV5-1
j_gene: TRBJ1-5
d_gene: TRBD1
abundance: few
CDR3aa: CASSTGQPNQPQHF
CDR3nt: TGCGCCAGCAGCACGGGACAGCCCAATCAGCCCCAGCATTTT

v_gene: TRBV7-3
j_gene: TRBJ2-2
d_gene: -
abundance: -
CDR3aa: CASSLTGAGELFF
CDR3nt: TGTGCCAGCAGCTTAACCGGAGCCGGGGAGCTGTTTTTT

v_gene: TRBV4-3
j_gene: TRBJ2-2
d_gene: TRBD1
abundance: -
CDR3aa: CASSQAPGGSAGELFF
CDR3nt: TGCGCCAGCAGCCAAGCCCCAGGGGGTTCGGCCGGGGAGCTGTTTTTT

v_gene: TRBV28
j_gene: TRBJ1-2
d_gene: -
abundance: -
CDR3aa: CASSLRGSHGYTF
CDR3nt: TGTGCCAGCAGTTTACGCGGGAGCCATGGCTACACCTTC

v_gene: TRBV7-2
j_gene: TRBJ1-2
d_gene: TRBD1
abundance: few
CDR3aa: CASSFDRGGYTF
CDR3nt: TGTGCCAGCAGCTTCGACAGGGGGGGCTACACCTTC

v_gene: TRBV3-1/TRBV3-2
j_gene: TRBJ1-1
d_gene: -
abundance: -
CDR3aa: CASSSGKNTEAFF
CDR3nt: TGTGCCAGCAGTTCAGGTAAAAACACTGAAGCTTTCTTT

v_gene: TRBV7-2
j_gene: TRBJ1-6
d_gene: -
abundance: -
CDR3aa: CASSLVDTYNSPLHF
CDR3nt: TGTGCCAGCAGCTTAGTAGACACCTATAATTCACCCCTCCACTTT

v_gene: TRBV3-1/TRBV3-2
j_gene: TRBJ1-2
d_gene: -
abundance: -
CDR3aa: CASSQRIYGYTF
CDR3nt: TGTGCCAGCAGCCAGAGAATATATGGCTACACCTTC

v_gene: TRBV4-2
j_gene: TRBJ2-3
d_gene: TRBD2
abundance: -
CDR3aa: CASSQDWASGSTDTQYF
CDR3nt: TGTGCCAGCAGCCAAGATTGGGCTAGCGGCAGCACAGATACGCAGTATTTT

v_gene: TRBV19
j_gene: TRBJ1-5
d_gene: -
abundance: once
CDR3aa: CASSININQPQHF
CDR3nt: TGTGCCAGTAGTATCAACATCAATCAGCCCCAGCATTTT

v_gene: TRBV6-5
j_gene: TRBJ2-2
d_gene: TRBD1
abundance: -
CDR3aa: CASRPGQGTELFF
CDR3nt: TGTGCCAGCAGGCCGGGACAGGGTACGGAGCTGTTTTTT

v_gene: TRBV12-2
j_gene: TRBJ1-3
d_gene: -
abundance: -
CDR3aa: CASRPRQDDSGNTIYF
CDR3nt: TGTGCAAGTCGCCCCAGACAGGATGACTCTGGAAACACCATATATTTT

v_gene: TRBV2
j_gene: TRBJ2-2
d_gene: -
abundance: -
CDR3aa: CASSNRDITGELFF
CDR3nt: TGTGCCAGCAGTAACCGGGACATCACCGGGGAGCTGTTTTTT

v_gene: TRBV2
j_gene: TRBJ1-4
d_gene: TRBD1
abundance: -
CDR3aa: CASRTGSGNEKLFF
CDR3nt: TGTGCCAGCAGGACAGGGTCGGGTAATGAAAAACTGTTTTTT

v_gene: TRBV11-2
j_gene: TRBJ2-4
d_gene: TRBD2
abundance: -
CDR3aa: CASSSYRGVAQNIQYF
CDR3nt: TGTGCCAGCAGCTCCTATCGGGGGGTAGCCCAAAACATTCAGTACTTC

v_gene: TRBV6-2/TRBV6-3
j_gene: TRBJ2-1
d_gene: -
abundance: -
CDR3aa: CASSFVQLYNEQFF
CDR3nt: TGTGCCAGCAGTTTTGTACAGCTTTACAATGAGCAGTTCTTC

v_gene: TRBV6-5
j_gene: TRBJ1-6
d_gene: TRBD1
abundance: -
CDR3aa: CASSRDRNSPLHF
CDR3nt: TGTGCCAGCAGTAGGGACAGGAATTCACCCCTCCACTTT

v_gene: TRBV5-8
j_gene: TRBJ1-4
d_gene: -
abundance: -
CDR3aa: CASSRVGAGEKLFF
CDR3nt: TGTGCCAGCAGCCGGGTGGGGGCTGGGGAAAAACTGTTTTTT

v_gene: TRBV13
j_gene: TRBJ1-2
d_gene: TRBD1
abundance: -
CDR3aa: CASSLGTGGYGYTF
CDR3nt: TGTGCCAGCAGCTTAGGGACAGGGGGCTATGGCTACACCTTC